Described below is a single T cell receptor (beta chain) sequence and its context. As handled by the study authors: The assay estimated nucleated cells by amplifying reference gene primers. Sequenced by immunoSEQ multiplex PCR; TCRdb stores in-frame clones only, minus some. From that table come the V and J calls and clone size; the DNA was used to work out D and trimming. The profile shows about 250,000 clones, about 86% of them singletons. Deletions cut 5 bases from V and 1 base from J, with 20 bases between. The CDR3 totals 17 residues. Germline CDR1 reads LNHDA; CDR2 reads SQIVND (reference sequence). The data are from a study of blood T cell repertoires in COVID-19. Across the study: Acute-phase and convalescent COVID-19 samples originated in the United States, Italy and Spain. From T cells, B-cell-depleted T cells, or PBMCs came the material, which was cDNA or gDNA.

The sequence came from a man older than 75 with acute or convalescent COVID-19. The chain is built from TRBV19 and TRBJ1-1, with D hard to call. Source material: peripheral blood. CDR3 sequence: CASSYGSSVTGNTEAFF. In nucleotides, the CDR3 is TGTGCCAGTAGTTACGGGTCGTCAGTAACCGGGAACACTGAAGCTTTCTTT. Complete variable domain (other parts from reference TRBV19 and TRBJ1-1): DGGITQSPKYLFRKEGQNVTLSCEQNLNHDAMYWYRQDPGQGLRLIYYSQIVNDFQKGDIAEGYSVSREKKESFPLTVTSAQKNPTAFYLCASSYGSSVTGNTEAFFGQGTRLTVV.